The present TCR beta chain was sequenced within a study of OX40 agonist ivuxolimab in advanced cancers. General observations from the study: Near-lowest levels of clonal expansion characterized partial responders at 0.1-3.0 mg/kg.

The repertoire was sequenced with immunoSEQ multiplex PCR; TCRdb's copy has only in-frame clones and lacks some. The sample lists approximately 50,000 clones; 60% to 80% were seen once. Of note for this clone: The antigen remains unidentified.

The input for sequencing was CD4+ or CD8+ T cells sorted from blood, taken in a trial of the OX40 agonist ivuxolimab. This clonotype originated in an adult with an advanced solid tumor such as melanoma, head and neck, liver or kidney cancer.

The CDR3 protein is CASSFQDRGPNEAFF. Here the CDR3 DNA reads TGTGCCAGCAGCTTCCAGGACAGGGGGCCTAATGAAGCTTTCTTT. V gene TRBV7-6 combines with J gene TRBJ1-1; 11 nucleotides line up with TRBD1. J was trimmed by 7 bases and V by 3 bases; bases with no gene match: 7. The CDR3 contains 15 residues. CDR1 SGHVS and CDR2 FNYEAQ come from the germline V gene.